The text below deals with one T cell receptor beta chain. The data originate from a study of monozygotic twins with inflammatory bowel disease. The CDR3 totals 13 residues. Germline V gene sequence: CDR1 SEHNR, CDR2 FQNEAQ (reference sequence). UMIs containing a 6-nucleotide sample barcode were added via template switching. TCRdb reanalyzed the 5' RACE reads and collapses them to one entry per CDR3 protein, without DNA. The sample has 80,000 or so distinct CDR3 sequences. The sample consisted of blood. This chain uses TRBV7-9 with TRBJ2-1. The origin of this receptor is a human donor with ulcerative colitis or Crohn's disease, or a healthy co-twin of an affected twin (not recorded which). CDR3 in amino acids: CASSFSVANEQFF.